This T cell receptor (beta chain) originates from a study of regulatory T cells in long-lasting Graves disease. Study-level points and caveats: Between persistent patients, about 2,700 public clonotypes were shared, exceeding the roughly 1,000 shared between new patients. With persistent disease, TRBV28, TRBJ1-2 and TRBJ2-5 were the favored segments.

Stated time point: newly diagnosed GD, antithyroid drugs for less than 3 months. Scientists built the TCR library using RNA that was extracted from PBMCs. The germline V gene has CDR1 SGHRS and CDR2 YFSETQ. The CDR3 spans 12 residues. V lost 3 bases and J 5 bases, leaving 8 bases between the germline ends. To make TCR beta libraries, researchers used iRepertoire HTBI primers and Arm-PCR of CDR3 regions. MiXCR, applied by TCRdb to the multiplex PCR reads, yields one record per CDR3 protein. The sample shows about 320,000 distinct CDR3 sequences, 15% to 20% of them seen only once. For this clonotype: Its antigen is currently unknown.

This sequence originates from a female donor with Graves disease. The chain joins TRBV5-1 to TRBJ2-5, with D tentatively TRBD1 (6 bases). This sample comprised peripheral blood mononuclear cells (PBMCs), obtained at new diagnosis, from a patient treated with antithyroid drugs. The CDR3 DNA is TGCGCCAGCAGCTCAGGGGACGAGACCCAGTACTTC. As protein: CASSSGDETQYF.